A single sample is the source of the 25 T cell receptor beta chains below, sequenced in a study of cytomegalovirus exposure and HLA in healthy donors. The PCR employed 60 Vbeta primers together with 13 Jbeta primers. TCRdb's copy holds only in-frame clones and misses some; the assay was immunoSEQ multiplex PCR. The clone table shows more than 90,000 clones, with the ten largest holding approximately 3.7%. The sample comprised PBMCs. These receptor sequences come from a man in his thirties or forties in good health and CMV-seronegative.

The chain combines TRBV7-9 with TRBJ2-5, with a weak D call TRBD1 (7 bases). Germline values: CDR1 SEHNR, CDR2 FQNEAQ (reference sequence). The CDR3 loop spans 14 amino acids. Between the trimmed V and J ends, which lost 4 bases and 4 bases, there was a span of 13 bases. CDR3 coding DNA: TGTGCCAGCAGCTCAGGGGGGCGAGCAGAGACCCAGTACTTC. Amino acid sequence: CASSSGGRAETQYF.

The V gene is TRBV5-1, the J gene TRBJ1-3, with D maybe TRBD1 (6 bases). Trimming removed 4 bases from V and 0 bases from J, with 11 bases in between. In germline, CDR1 is SGHRS, CDR2 YFSETQ. This CDR3 spans 15 amino acids. The CDR3 nucleotides read TGCGCCAGCAGCACCGGACAGCTCTCTGGAAACACCATATATTTT. Amino acid sequence: CASSTGQLSGNTIYF.

The chain employs TRBV7-9 and TRBJ1-2; D ambiguous. The CDR3 extends over 15 amino acids. CDR1 and CDR2 (germline): SEHNR, FQNEAQ (reference sequence). Trimming removed 4 bases from V and 1 base from J, with 13 bases in between. The CDR3 sequence is CASSYISEINYGYTF. Here the CDR3 DNA reads TGTGCCAGCAGCTACATAAGTGAAATTAACTATGGCTACACCTTC.

The chain has TRBV2 and TRBJ1-2; TRBD1 might be the D (6 bases). V lost 6 bases, J lost 8 bases, and 16 bases lay in between. The CDR3 runs to 13 residues. From germline, CDR1 is SNHLY and CDR2 FYNNEI. The CDR3 DNA is TGTGCCAGCAGCGGGGGGACAACTCAAGGCTACACCTTC. This codes for CASSGGTTQGYTF. Looking up the rest from reference TRBV2 and TRBJ1-2 gives the full variable domain: EPEVTQTPSHQVTQMGQEVILRCVPISNHLYFYWYRQILGQKVEFLVSFYNNEISEKSEIFDDQFSVERPDGSNFTLKIRSTKLEDSAMYFCASSGGTTQGYTFGSGTRLTVV.

The CDR3 sequence is CAWGLQETQYF. Written as DNA, the CDR3 is TGTGCCTGGGGACTTCAAGAGACCCAGTACTTC. V usage is TRBV30 and J usage is TRBJ2-5, with a tentative D call TRBD2 (5 bases). The germline V gene encodes CDR1 GTSNPN and CDR2 SVGIG (reference sequence). The CDR3 is 11 amino acids. V was trimmed by 5 bases and J by 2 bases, leaving 6 bases between them.

The V call is TRBV12-5, the J call TRBJ1-4, with D possibly TRBD1 on 6 matching bases. The length of the CDR3 is 16 residues. V was cut by 3 bases and J by 0 bases, with 11 bases left in between. Germline assignment: CDR1 LGHNT and CDR2 FRNRAP. DNA of the CDR3: TGTGCTAGTGGTTTCCCCAAGGGGGCAACTAATGAAAAACTGTTTTTT. Its translation: CASGFPKGATNEKLFF.

J is TRBJ2-1 and V is TRBV5-1; D not certain. The CDR3 has 14 residues. Trimming removed 5 bases at V and 0 bases at J, with 9 bases between. The germline V gene encodes CDR1 SGHRS and CDR2 YFSETQ. The CDR3 protein is CASREFSSYNEQFF. The CDR3 DNA reads as TGCGCCAGCAGAGAGTTTAGCTCCTACAATGAGCAGTTCTTC.

J is TRBJ1-2 and V is TRBV5-1; a weak D match, TRBD1 (6 bases). Trimming left V 4 bases short and J 4 bases short, with 11 bases between. CDR1 is SGHRS, CDR2 YFSETQ, per germline. The CDR3 runs to 13 residues. The CDR3 protein is CASSQGTAYGYTF. In DNA form, the CDR3 reads TGCGCCAGCAGCCAGGGGACGGCCTATGGCTACACCTTC.

The rearrangement links TRBV19 to TRBJ1-2; 8 bases match TRBD1. The ends lost 6 bases at V and 4 bases at J; junction bases unmatched: 7. Germline V CDR1 and CDR2: LNHDA, SQIVND (reference sequence). The CDR3 extends over 14 amino acids. Here the CDR3 DNA reads TGTGCCAGTAGCCTACTACAGGGGGGCTATGGCTACACCTTC. This encodes CASSLLQGGYGYTF.

The chain's CDR3 is CASSLPGANEKLFF. The CDR3 DNA reads as TGTGCCAGCAGCTTGCCAGGGGCTAATGAAAAACTGTTTTTT. This sequence joins TRBV5-4 and TRBJ1-4, with a possible D match to TRBD1 (6 bases). The CDR3 has 14 residues. V dropped 1 base and J dropped 3 bases, with 7 bases sitting between them. The germline V gene has CDR1 SGHNT and CDR2 YYREEE (reference sequence).

The J gene is TRBJ2-7, the V gene TRBV13, with a tentative D call TRBD1 (6 bases). The CDR3 spans 14 residues. Germline loops: CDR1 PRHDT, CDR2 FYEKMQ (reference sequence). V was cut by 3 bases and J by 0 bases, with 9 bases left in between. The CDR3 DNA reads TGTGCCAGCAGCTTTAGGGGGATCTCCTACGAGCAGTACTTC. Its translation is CASSFRGISYEQYF. Combining the CDR3 with reference TRBV13 and TRBJ2-7 gives the whole variable domain AAGVIQSPRHLIKEKRETATLKCYPIPRHDTVYWYQQGPGQDPQFLISFYEKMQSDKGSIPDRFSAQQFSDYHSELNMSSLELGDSALYFCASSFRGISYEQYFGPGTRLTVT.

The chain couples TRBV5-1 to TRBJ1-4; D gene ambiguous. Germline V gene data show CDR1 as SGHRS and CDR2 as YFSETQ. Trimming left V 3 bases short and J 4 bases short, with 13 bases between. The length of the CDR3 is 15 residues. As DNA, the CDR3 is TGCGCCAGCAGCTCTATGACGGCGGGTAATGAAAAACTGTTTTTT. Protein sequence: CASSSMTAGNEKLFF.

This chain connects TRBV4-1 to TRBJ2-5; TRBD1 might be the D (5 bases). The end of the DNA fits TRBJ2-7 better, so the J call may be wrong. CDR1 is MGHRA and CDR2 is YSYEKL in the germline V gene. This CDR3 is built from 16 residues. The CDR3 sequence is CASSQDGPGLSYEQYF. CDR3 DNA sequence: TGCGCCAGCAGCCAAGACGGGCCAGGGCTCTCCTACGAGCAGTACTTC.

This chain uses TRBV9 with TRBJ2-4, with 8 bases fitting TRBD1. Germline lookup yields CDR1 SGDLS and CDR2 YYNGEE. This CDR3 region has 15 residues. Unmatched junction bases numbered 7, after V lost 1 base and J lost 7 bases. The DNA of the CDR3 is TGTGCCAGCAGCGTACAGGGGGCGGACAGGAACATTCAGTACTTC. This sequence encodes CASSVQGADRNIQYF. Full variable domain (outside the CDR3, taken from reference TRBV9 and TRBJ2-4): DSGVTQTPKHLITATGQRVTLRCSPRSGDLSVYWYQQSLDQGLQFLIQYYNGEERAKGNILERFSAQQFPDLHSELNLSSLELGDSALYFCASSVQGADRNIQYFGAGTRLSVL.

The rearrangement links TRBV4-1 to TRBJ1-2; possibly TRBD1 for D (5 bases). Trimming removed 0 bases from V and 3 bases from J, with 11 bases in between. The CDR3 runs to 15 residues. CDR1 and CDR2 (germline): MGHRA, YSYEKL. Here the CDR3 reads CASSQDSDSDYGYTF. As DNA, the CDR3 is TGCGCCAGCAGCCAAGATTCAGACAGCGACTATGGCTACACCTTC.

The chain is built from TRBV15 and TRBJ2-5, with 7 bases fitting TRBD2. TRBJ2-7 matches the DNA end more closely, so the J call is doubtful. Germline V gives CDR1 LNHNV, CDR2 YYDKDF (reference sequence). The CDR3 covers 14 residues. The CDR3, as DNA: TGTGCCACCAGCAGGGGGGGGAGCTCCTACGAGCAGTACTTC. Its translation is CATSRGGSSYEQYF.

The chain joins TRBV5-1 to TRBJ1-1; perhaps TRBD1 as D (6 bases). This CDR3 has 16 amino acids. Germline lookup yields CDR1 SGHRS and CDR2 YFSETQ. Trimming took 3 bases from V and 3 from J, leaving 18 bases between them. The CDR3 region has the DNA TGCGCCAGCAGCTATCGAGGGGGTTTGTCGGACACTGAAGCTTTCTTT. Translated, it gives CASSYRGGLSDTEAFF.

The chain is built from TRBV5-1 and TRBJ1-2; TRBD1 might be the D (6 bases). CDR3 length: 14 amino acids. The V end lost 4 bases, the J end lost 8 bases, and 18 bases lay between the germline ends. Germline V gives CDR1 SGHRS, CDR2 YFSETQ. The CDR3 loop is CASSPDRSSRGYTF. For the CDR3, the DNA is TGCGCCAGCAGCCCTGACAGGTCCTCACGGGGCTACACCTTC.

This chain connects TRBV19 to TRBJ2-3, with TRBD2 as a possible D gene (6 bases). Germline V gene data show CDR1 as LNHDA and CDR2 as SQIVND (reference sequence). The CDR3 runs 13 residues. The V end was cut by 4 bases, the J end by 6 bases, with 11 bases between. This CDR3 is CASSNGLADTQYF. CDR3 DNA: TGTGCCAGTAGTAACGGTCTAGCGGATACGCAGTATTTT.

V gene TRBV5-4 combines with J gene TRBJ2-5; D is perhaps TRBD2 (5 bases). Germline V CDR1 and CDR2: SGHNT, YYREEE (reference sequence). The CDR3 totals 14 residues. V lost 4 bases, J lost 5 bases, and 15 bases lay in between. CDR3 in DNA: TGTGCCAGCAGCGAGTCGGCTAGCCGGGAGACCCAGTACTTC. Its translation: CASSESASRETQYF.

The chain has TRBV5-1 and TRBJ1-1; 7 bases align to TRBD1. The trim removed 4 bases at V and 0 bases at J, leaving 6 bases unmatched. Germline CDR1 SGHRS, CDR2 YFSETQ. CDR3 size: 15 residues. CDR3 amino acids: CASSTPGTVNTEAFF. The DNA for the CDR3 is TGCGCCAGCAGCACTCCCGGGACAGTGAACACTGAAGCTTTCTTT. Full variable domain (remainder filled in from reference TRBV5-1 and TRBJ1-1): KAGVTQTPRYLIKTRGQQVTLSCSPISGHRSVSWYQQTPGQGLQFLFEYFSETQRNKGNFPGRFSGRQFSNSRSEMNVSTLELGDSALYLCASSTPGTVNTEAFFGQGTRLTVV.

The chain is built from TRBV19 and TRBJ2-1, with D tentatively TRBD2 (6 bases). CDR1 LNHDA and CDR2 SQIVND come from the germline V gene (reference sequence). There are 12 residues in the CDR3. Deletions cut 8 bases from V and 6 bases from J, with 11 bases between. CDR3 sequence reads: CASGEEGNEQFF. The DNA for the CDR3 is TGTGCCAGTGGGGAGGAGGGCAATGAGCAGTTCTTC.

The J gene is TRBJ2-5, the V gene TRBV4-2, with D perhaps TRBD2 (7 bases). The CDR3 loop spans 17 amino acids. Per the germline V gene, CDR1 is LGHNA and CDR2 is YNFKEQ. Trimming took off 1 base at V and 1 base at J, with 16 bases between the two ends. The DNA for the CDR3 is TGTGCCAGCAGCCAAGGGGGGCGGGAGACTATCCAAGAGACCCAGTACTTC. Its translation: CASSQGGRETIQETQYF.

The V gene is TRBV19, the J gene TRBJ1-2; TRBD1 matches 9 bases. The J segment lost 2 bases and the V segment lost 5 bases, leaving 6 bases of the junction unmatched. The CDR3 has 15 amino acids. Germline CDR1 is LNHDA and CDR2 is SQIVND (reference sequence). The CDR3 DNA reads TGTGCCAGTAGTCCAAGGGGACAGGGAAACTATGGCTACACCTTC. Translation: CASSPRGQGNYGYTF.

This chain joins TRBV9 and TRBJ2-1, with D possibly being TRBD1 (6 bases). CDR3 length equals 16 residues. V lost 1 base and J lost 6, with 17 bases in between. The germline gives CDR1 SGDLS, CDR2 YYNGEE. CDR3 sequence reads: CASSVYGGGEGNEQFF. CDR3 bases: TGTGCCAGCAGCGTATACGGTGGGGGCGAGGGCAATGAGCAGTTCTTC.